One sample yielded the 27 T cell receptor beta chains listed below, sequenced in a study of T cells in localized non-small cell lung cancer. Only in-frame clones appear in the TCRdb table, and some are missing; sequencing was by immunoSEQ multiplex PCR. Among more than 2,000 clones listed, about 25% were seen once. The source material was lung tumor tissue, sampled before any cancer treatment. All receptors derive from a male donor at least 60 years old with stage III lung adenocarcinoma.

This clone was found a few times. The chain combines TRBV19 with TRBJ2-3; 9 nucleotides agree with TRBD1. The CDR3 is 14 residues long. V dropped 6 bases and J dropped 5; count of bases not matched to a gene: 6. Germline assignment: CDR1 LNHDA and CDR2 SQIVND (reference sequence). The DNA of the CDR3 is TGTGCCAGTAGGAAACAGGGGGCAGGAGATACGCAGTATTTT. This codes for CASRKQGAGDTQYF.

In this sample, this clone is medium-sized. Other DNA sequences of this sample code for an identical CDR3. The V call is TRBV11-3, the J call TRBJ2-1; 7 positions agree with TRBD2. The V gene end was trimmed by 1 base and the J gene end by 8 bases; junction bases not matched to a gene: 8. The CDR3 runs to 15 residues. Germline V gives CDR1 SGHNT, CDR2 YENEEA. The CDR3: CASSLGLAGGYEQFF. DNA for the CDR3: TGTGCCAGCAGCTTAGGACTAGCTGGAGGTTATGAGCAGTTCTTC.

The gene calls are TRBV7-6 and TRBJ2-3; 10 bases match TRBD2. The CDR3 is 17 residues long. Germline CDR1 and CDR2: SGHVS and FNYEAQ. With 5 bases clipped from V and 6 bases from J, the junction kept 14 bases outside the gene matches. The CDR3 reads CASSLEGALAGVDTQYF. The DNA for the CDR3 is TGTGCCAGCAGCCTCGAGGGGGCCCTAGCGGGAGTCGATACGCAGTATTTT.

The gene calls are TRBV9 and TRBJ1-4; TRBD1 aligns across 12 bases. This CDR3 is 16 amino acids long. Germline trimming cut 4 bases from V and 8 bases from J; bases unmatched to any gene: 9. From germline, CDR1 is SGDLS and CDR2 YYNGEE. Here the CDR3 DNA reads TGTGCCAGCAGCCGGGACAGGGGGCATCTCGGGGAAAAACTGTTTTTT. Translating it yields CASSRDRGHLGEKLFF.

Only a few counts were recorded for this clone. This sequence joins TRBV9 and TRBJ2-1; the match to TRBD2 covers 8 bases. The V gene's germline CDR1 is SGDLS and CDR2 YYNGEE. Trimming took 0 bases from V and 4 from J; bases not matched to a gene: 6. The CDR3 extends over 16 amino acids. The CDR3 sequence is CASSVVGSGMYNEQFF. CDR3 DNA: TGTGCCAGCAGCGTAGTCGGTAGCGGGATGTACAATGAGCAGTTCTTC.

The chain couples TRBV4-1 to TRBJ1-4, with a weak D call TRBD1 (6 bases). CDR1 MGHRA and CDR2 YSYEKL come from the germline V gene. Trimming cost V 0 bases and J 7 bases, with 30 bases left between them. The CDR3 runs to 21 residues. This chain's CDR3 is CASSQEGGGRVKLSLGEKLFF. CDR3 in DNA: TGCGCCAGCAGCCAAGAAGGGGGGGGCAGGGTAAAGCTCTCGCTGGGTGAAAAACTGTTTTTT.

In this sample, this clone turned up once. The chain recombines TRBV29-1 with TRBJ2-5, with 8 bases that match TRBD1. The ends lost 6 bases at V and 0 bases at J; junction bases unmatched: 6. The CDR3 runs 14 residues. Germline values: CDR1 SQVTM, CDR2 ANQGSEA. The CDR3: CSVEDRAYQETQYF. For the CDR3, the DNA is TGCAGCGTAGAGGACAGGGCGTACCAAGAGACCCAGTACTTC.

This clone has a handful of counts. The gene calls are TRBV9 and TRBJ2-1; tentatively, D is TRBD1 (6 bases). CDR1 SGDLS and CDR2 YYNGEE come from the germline V gene. The germline V and J ends were trimmed by 6 bases and 8 bases, with 12 bases remaining between them. The CDR3 has 12 amino acids. Here the CDR3 reads CASIGEGDEQFF. In DNA form, the CDR3 reads TGTGCCAGCATTGGAGAGGGGGATGAGCAGTTCTTC.

The chain is built from TRBV19 and TRBJ1-4; the D is unclear. The V gene lost 4 bases and the J gene lost 5 bases, with 17 bases spanning the gap. The CDR3 totals 16 residues. Germline CDR1 reads LNHDA; CDR2 reads SQIVND (reference sequence). The chain's CDR3 is CASSTRTEGPNEKLFF. The CDR3 region has the DNA TGTGCCAGTAGTACCCGGACGGAAGGCCCGAATGAAAAACTGTTTTTT.

This clone is deemed medium-sized. The chain uses TRBV9 and TRBJ2-7; D is unclear. Per the germline V gene, CDR1 is SGDLS and CDR2 is YYNGEE. CDR3 size: 14 residues. Deletions cut 5 bases from V and 5 bases from J, with 17 bases between. The CDR3: CASSAETLANEQYF. DNA for the CDR3: TGTGCCAGCAGTGCGGAGACACTCGCCAACGAGCAGTACTTC.

The CDR3: CASSIQTGNKLFF. As DNA, the CDR3 is TGTGCCAGTAGTATACAGACAGGGAATAAACTGTTTTTT. The rearrangement joins TRBV19 to TRBJ1-4, with 7 bases lining up with TRBD1. The trim removed 2 bases at V and 11 bases at J, leaving 5 bases unmatched. Per germline, CDR1 LNHDA and CDR2 SQIVND (reference sequence). The CDR3 loop spans 13 amino acids.

This clone occurred a few times. The J gene is TRBJ1-1, the V gene TRBV19; unclear D gene. V was cut by 5 bases and J by 0 bases, with 7 bases left in between. The CDR3 has 13 residues. In germline, CDR1 is LNHDA, CDR2 SQIVND (reference sequence). CDR3 in amino acids: CASSAQLNTEAFF. As DNA, the CDR3 is TGTGCCAGTAGTGCCCAGCTGAACACTGAAGCTTTCTTT.

This chain uses TRBV6-8 with TRBJ2-5; 10 bases line up with TRBD2. The trim removed 4 bases at V and 1 base at J, leaving 9 bases unmatched. The V gene's germline CDR1 is MNHGY and CDR2 SAAAGT. This CDR3 has 17 residues. The CDR3 bases are TGTGCCAGCAGTTCCAACGGACTAGCGGCAACCCAAGAGACCCAGTACTTC. Its translation is CASSSNGLAATQETQYF.

This clone was picked up a small number of times. V and J are TRBV6-8 and TRBJ1-2; a weak D match, TRBD1 (5 bases). CDR1 is MNHGY, CDR2 SAAAGT, per germline. The CDR3 contains 16 residues. The V end was cut by 0 bases, the J end by 3 bases, with 14 bases between. DNA for the CDR3: TGTGCCAGCAGTTACTCAGGGGCTATTGAGGACTATGGCTACACCTTC. Translation: CASSYSGAIEDYGYTF.

The gene calls are TRBV18 and TRBJ1-3; weak D call: TRBD1 (5 bases). Germline CDR1 KGHSH, CDR2 LQKENI. Trimming shortened V by 3 bases and J by 2 bases, and 11 bases separated the two germline ends. CDR3 length: 15 amino acids. CDR3 sequence: CASSPDNKPGNTIYF. CDR3 coding DNA: TGTGCCAGCTCACCGGACAACAAACCTGGAAACACCATATATTTT. Full variable domain (missing parts from reference TRBV18 and TRBJ1-3): NAGVMQNPRHLVRRRGQEARLRCSPMKGHSHVYWYRQLPEEGLKFMVYLQKENIIDESGMPKERFSAEFPKEGPSILRIQQVVRGDSAAYFCASSPDNKPGNTIYFGEGSWLTVV.

The chain carries TRBV10-2 and TRBJ1-5; D not resolved. Trimming shortened V by 7 bases and J by 0 bases, and 7 bases separated the two germline ends. Germline CDR1 reads WSHSY; CDR2 reads SAAADI. This CDR3 region has 13 residues. The CDR3 DNA is TGCGCCAGCACCGCGGGTAGCAATCAGCCCCAGCATTTT. This gives the protein CASTAGSNQPQHF.

This clone turned up a few times. The CDR3 DNA follows: TGTGCCAGCTCACCTCGACAGGGACAGGCCTCAAGGGAGACCCAGTACTTC. It is translated as CASSPRQGQASRETQYF. The rearrangement joins TRBV18 to TRBJ2-5; TRBD1 aligns across 8 bases. The germline V gene has CDR1 KGHSH and CDR2 LQKENI. The CDR3 totals 17 residues. The V and J ends lost 3 bases and 5 bases, in that order; junction bases with no gene match: 14.

This clone was detected only a few times. The genes are TRBV11-3 and TRBJ2-2, with TRBD1 matching over 8 bases. Trimming cost V 5 bases and J 1 base; bases outside gene matches: 3. CDR1 SGHNT and CDR2 YENEEA come from the germline V gene. The CDR3 runs to 15 residues. CDR3 region: CASSQQGGNTGELFF. The CDR3 region has the DNA TGTGCCAGCAGCCAACAGGGGGGGAACACCGGGGAGCTGTTTTTT.

The rearrangement links TRBV5-1 to TRBJ2-7; 7 bases line up with TRBD2. CDR3 length: 14 residues. Germline assignment: CDR1 SGHRS and CDR2 YFSETQ. With 0 bases clipped from V and 7 bases from J, the junction kept 7 bases outside the gene matches. CDR3 in DNA: TGCGCCAGCAGCTTGGCCGCGTCGGGGGGTGAGCAGTACTTC. Amino acids: CASSLAASGGEQYF.

This clone has a handful of counts. The chain uses TRBV23-1 and TRBJ2-2; D gene uncertain. TRBV23-1 falls under the ORF class, with uncertain function. The CDR3 totals 16 residues. The V gene lost 6 bases and the J gene lost 0 bases, with 14 bases spanning the gap. The CDR3 loop is CASSQDQASNTGELFF. CDR3 nucleotides: TGCGCCAGCAGCCAAGATCAGGCTTCGAACACCGGGGAGCTGTTTTTT.

This chain uses TRBV6-8 with TRBJ1-5; 7 bases line up with TRBD1. Germline V gives CDR1 MNHGY, CDR2 SAAAGT. V shed 3 bases, J shed 5 bases, and the junction held 7 bases outside the gene matches. The length of the CDR3 is 15 residues. The chain's CDR3 is CASSYRGTDDQPQHF. CDR3 DNA: TGTGCCAGCAGTTATCGGGGGACAGATGATCAGCCCCAGCATTTT.

V usage is TRBV10-2 and J usage is TRBJ2-1, with TRBD2 matching 9 bases. After removal of 6 bases from V and 7 bases from J, the junction contained 7 bases not matched to a gene. The CDR3 extends over 14 amino acids. The germline V gene has CDR1 WSHSY and CDR2 SAAADI. The DNA of the CDR3 is TGCGCCAGCAGCCTAGCGGGGTCCGGGAATGAGCAGTTCTTC. This gives the protein CASSLAGSGNEQFF.

V usage is TRBV6-8 and J usage is TRBJ1-2, with 9 bases fitting TRBD1. CDR1 MNHGY and CDR2 SAAAGT come from the germline V gene. J lost 9 bases, V lost 5 bases, and 4 bases had no gene match. This CDR3 is built from 12 residues. The CDR3 DNA is TGTGCCAGCAGTACAGGGGGCCTTAGCTACACCTTC. It is translated as CASSTGGLSYTF.

This clone turned up a few times. The V and J genes are TRBV6-8 and TRBJ2-1; D is perhaps TRBD1 (5 bases). V lost 0 bases and J lost 6, with 9 bases in between. CDR1 and CDR2 (germline): MNHGY, SAAAGT. This CDR3 is 14 amino acids long. The CDR3 region is CASSYSEGANEQFF. Here the CDR3 DNA reads TGTGCCAGCAGTTACTCGGAAGGGGCCAATGAGCAGTTCTTC.

This clone has more than one count but fewer than ten. The rearrangement joins TRBV18 to TRBJ2-7; TRBD2 agrees at 7 bases. Trimming cost V 1 base and J 9 bases; bases outside gene matches: 9. Germline lookup yields CDR1 KGHSH and CDR2 LQKENI. This CDR3 region has 14 residues. The CDR3 spells CASSPQEGTTVQYF. The CDR3 DNA reads TGTGCCAGCTCACCACAAGAAGGGACTACAGTGCAGTACTTC.

This clone has just a few counts. The chain employs TRBV19 and TRBJ2-1, with TRBD2 matching over 10 bases. V lost 5 bases and J lost 7; bases outside the gene matches: 8. This CDR3 comprises 15 residues. Germline-derived CDR1 and CDR2 are LNHDA and SQIVND (reference sequence). CDR3 sequence (DNA): TGTGCCAGTAGTGACCTAGCGGGAGTTCTGAATGAGCAGTTCTTC. Amino acids: CASSDLAGVLNEQFF.

The DNA of the CDR3 is TGCGCCAGCAGCTGGAGAGAAGGGACCGGGGAGCTGTTTTTT. This translates into CASSWREGTGELFF. V gene TRBV5-1 combines with J gene TRBJ2-2, with D unresolved. Germline values: CDR1 SGHRS, CDR2 YFSETQ. The V and J ends lost 3 bases and 5 bases respectively, with 11 bases between them. The CDR3 runs 14 residues.